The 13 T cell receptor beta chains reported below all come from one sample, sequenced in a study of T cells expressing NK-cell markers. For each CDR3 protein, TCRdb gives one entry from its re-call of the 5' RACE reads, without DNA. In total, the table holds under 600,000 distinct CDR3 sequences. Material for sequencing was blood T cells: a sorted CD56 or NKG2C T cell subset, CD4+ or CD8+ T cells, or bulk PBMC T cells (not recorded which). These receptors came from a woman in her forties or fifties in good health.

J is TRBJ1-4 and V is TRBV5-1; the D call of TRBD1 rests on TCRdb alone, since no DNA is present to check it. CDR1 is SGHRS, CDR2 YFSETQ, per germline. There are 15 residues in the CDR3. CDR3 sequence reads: CASSSRTDFNEKLFF.

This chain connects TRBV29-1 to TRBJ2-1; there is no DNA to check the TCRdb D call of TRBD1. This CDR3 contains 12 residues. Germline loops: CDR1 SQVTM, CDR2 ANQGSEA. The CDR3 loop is CSVGAGSDEQFF.

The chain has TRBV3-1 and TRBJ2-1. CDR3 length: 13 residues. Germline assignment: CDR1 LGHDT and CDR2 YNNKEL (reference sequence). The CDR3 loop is CASSQPVRNEQFF.

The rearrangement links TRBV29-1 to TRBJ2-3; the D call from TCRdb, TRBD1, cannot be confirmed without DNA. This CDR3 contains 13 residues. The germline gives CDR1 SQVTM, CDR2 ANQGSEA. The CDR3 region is CSVLQGLGDTQYF.

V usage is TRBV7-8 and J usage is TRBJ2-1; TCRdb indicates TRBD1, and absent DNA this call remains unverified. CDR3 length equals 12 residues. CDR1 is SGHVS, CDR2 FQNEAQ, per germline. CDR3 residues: CASSLSGTVEFF.

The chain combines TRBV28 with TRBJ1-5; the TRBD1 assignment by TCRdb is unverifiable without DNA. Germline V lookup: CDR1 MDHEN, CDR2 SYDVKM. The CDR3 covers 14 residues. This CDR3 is CASSPRRGVQPQHF.

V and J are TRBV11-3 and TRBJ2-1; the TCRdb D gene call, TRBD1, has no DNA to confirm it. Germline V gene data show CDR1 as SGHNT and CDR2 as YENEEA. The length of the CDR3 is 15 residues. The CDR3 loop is CASSPRGGGTNEQFF.

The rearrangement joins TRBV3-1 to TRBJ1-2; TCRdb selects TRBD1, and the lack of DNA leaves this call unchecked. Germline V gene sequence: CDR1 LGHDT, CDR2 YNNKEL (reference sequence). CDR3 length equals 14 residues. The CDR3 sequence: CASSFRGLDYGYTF.

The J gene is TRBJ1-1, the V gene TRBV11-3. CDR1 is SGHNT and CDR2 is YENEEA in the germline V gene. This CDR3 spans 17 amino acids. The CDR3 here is CASTSGGLFSRHQPAFF.

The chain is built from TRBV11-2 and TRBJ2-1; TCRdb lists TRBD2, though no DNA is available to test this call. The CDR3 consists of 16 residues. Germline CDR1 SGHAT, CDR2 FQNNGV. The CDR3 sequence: CASRPLSSGRYNEQFF.

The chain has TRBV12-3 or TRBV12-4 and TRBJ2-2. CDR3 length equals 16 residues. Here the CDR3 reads CASSFWGRTYTGELFF.

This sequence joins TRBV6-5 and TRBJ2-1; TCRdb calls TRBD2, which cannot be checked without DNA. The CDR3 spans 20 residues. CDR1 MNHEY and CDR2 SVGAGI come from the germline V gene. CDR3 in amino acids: CASSYQPGLAGGKIYNEQFF.

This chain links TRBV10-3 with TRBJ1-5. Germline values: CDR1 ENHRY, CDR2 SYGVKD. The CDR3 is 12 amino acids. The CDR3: CATGSQVQPQHF.